The rows below give T cell receptor beta chains drawn from one sample of a study of blood T cell repertoires in COVID-19. Here immunoSEQ multiplex PCR was the method, and the copy in TCRdb shows in-frame clones only, minus some. The sample contains about 190,000 clones, 70% to 90% of which appear only once. Sequencing input: peripheral blood. Receptors were obtained from a woman between 65 and 79 years old with active or convalescent COVID-19. The conserved cysteine and the conserved F or W are not part of the CDR3 here.

J gene: TRBJ1-5
V gene: TRBV24-1
CDR3 protein: ATSVSGQPQH

J gene: TRBJ2-7
V gene: TRBV4-2
CDR3 protein: ASSQGLAADYEQY

J gene: TRBJ2-3
V gene: TRBV28
CDR3 protein: ASSLPINADTQY

J gene: TRBJ1-1
V gene: TRBV7-3
CDR3 protein: ASSLTAGNTEAF

J gene: TRBJ2-6
V gene: TRBV11-3
CDR3 protein: ASSNHRGAATGANVLT

J gene: TRBJ1-1
V gene: TRBV4-1
CDR3 protein: ASSQDFKGHRKNTEAF

J gene: TRBJ1-2
V gene: TRBV10-3
CDR3 protein: AISTQGARGYT

J gene: TRBJ2-1
V gene: TRBV6-1
CDR3 protein: ASSEALSSGRSEQF

J gene: TRBJ2-7
V gene: TRBV6-6
CDR3 protein: ASRWGGTYEQY

J gene: TRBJ2-5
V gene: TRBV5-1
CDR3 protein: ASSLGGGGQETQY

J gene: TRBJ2-5
V gene: TRBV2
CDR3 protein: ASMYASGQETQY

J gene: TRBJ1-5
V gene: TRBV28
CDR3 protein: ASRGEVDNQPQH

J gene: TRBJ1-6
V gene: TRBV30
CDR3 protein: AWSRTGPNSPLH

J gene: TRBJ1-3
V gene: TRBV18
CDR3 protein: ASSRQGANGNTIY

J gene: TRBJ2-2
V gene: TRBV27
CDR3 protein: ASSLGTGVNTGELF

J gene: TRBJ2-1
V gene: TRBV19
CDR3 protein: ASSGGLAYNEQF

J gene: TRBJ2-7
V gene: TRBV9
CDR3 protein: ASSSPGTSGTGEQY

J gene: TRBJ2-7
V gene: TRBV18
CDR3 protein: ASSPPVGPSGNEQY

J gene: TRBJ2-2
V gene: TRBV5-1
CDR3 protein: ASLGGTANTGELF

J gene: TRBJ1-3
V gene: TRBV9
CDR3 protein: ASSVDGVTGNTIY

J gene: TRBJ2-1
V gene: TRBV9
CDR3 protein: ASSVGLVRDEQF

J gene: TRBJ1-1
V gene: TRBV19
CDR3 protein: ASSSGQGEMNTEAF

J gene: TRBJ2-3
V gene: TRBV11-2
CDR3 protein: ASSLGGNRGDTQY

J gene: TRBJ2-1
V gene: TRBV24-1
CDR3 protein: ATQRQGLNEQF

J gene: TRBJ2-1
V gene: TRBV5-6
CDR3 protein: ASSSDRAPYNEQF

J gene: TRBJ1-2
V gene: TRBV5-4
CDR3 protein: ASSRGGDVGYT

J gene: TRBJ2-1
V gene: TRBV5-1
CDR3 protein: ASSLTSVAYNEQF

J gene: TRBJ1-3
V gene: TRBV11-2
CDR3 protein: ASSNRDRGLGNTIY

J gene: TRBJ2-1
V gene: TRBV29-1
CDR3 protein: SVSGTGGNEQF

J gene: TRBJ2-3
V gene: TRBV4-1
CDR3 protein: ASSPPPGADTQY

J gene: TRBJ2-5
V gene: TRBV7-9
CDR3 protein: ASSSPQGVVQY

J gene: TRBJ2-5
V gene: TRBV9
CDR3 protein: ASPTSGKETQY

J gene: TRBJ2-3
V gene: TRBV5-4
CDR3 protein: ASSLESAGEGTDTQY

J gene: TRBJ2-2
V gene: TRBV19
CDR3 protein: ASSMSGRANTGELF

J gene: TRBJ2-1
V gene: TRBV4-1
CDR3 protein: ASSQEGAGSSYNEQF

J gene: TRBJ2-1
V gene: TRBV7-7
CDR3 protein: ASSLLAGGPLSYNEQF

J gene: TRBJ1-1
V gene: TRBV7-9
CDR3 protein: ASSYGVMNTEAF

J gene: TRBJ2-3
V gene: TRBV11-3
CDR3 protein: ASSLELAGGLSSPTDTQY

J gene: TRBJ2-6
V gene: TRBV24-1
CDR3 protein: AREGDIDLWGQRPT

J gene: TRBJ2-1
V gene: TRBV9
CDR3 protein: ASSGLAGGIIEQF

J gene: TRBJ1-6
V gene: TRBV5-1
CDR3 protein: ASSFDSDSPLH

J gene: TRBJ2-1
V gene: TRBV14
CDR3 protein: ASSHRLAGLANEQF

J gene: TRBJ2-3
V gene: TRBV14
CDR3 protein: ASSQVGTSGSTDTQY

J gene: TRBJ1-1
V gene: TRBV9
CDR3 protein: ASSVGQGNTEAF

J gene: TRBJ2-3
V gene: TRBV5-1
CDR3 protein: ASSIGTDTDTQY

J gene: TRBJ2-7
V gene: TRBV28
CDR3 protein: ASSRARVMDEQY

J gene: TRBJ2-5
V gene: TRBV15
CDR3 protein: ATSRDLTLLETQY

J gene: TRBJ1-3
V gene: TRBV6-5
CDR3 protein: ASTRGGSPNTIY

J gene: TRBJ1-3
V gene: TRBV30
CDR3 protein: AWSVRGGSGNTIY

J gene: TRBJ2-3
V gene: TRBV11-2
CDR3 protein: ASSSSGSGADTQY

J gene: TRBJ2-7
V gene: TRBV9
CDR3 protein: ASSAAASGTLPYEQY

J gene: TRBJ1-5
V gene: TRBV30
CDR3 protein: AWSGPGQTNQPQH

J gene: TRBJ2-1
V gene: TRBV6-5
CDR3 protein: ASSFPGTQNNEQF